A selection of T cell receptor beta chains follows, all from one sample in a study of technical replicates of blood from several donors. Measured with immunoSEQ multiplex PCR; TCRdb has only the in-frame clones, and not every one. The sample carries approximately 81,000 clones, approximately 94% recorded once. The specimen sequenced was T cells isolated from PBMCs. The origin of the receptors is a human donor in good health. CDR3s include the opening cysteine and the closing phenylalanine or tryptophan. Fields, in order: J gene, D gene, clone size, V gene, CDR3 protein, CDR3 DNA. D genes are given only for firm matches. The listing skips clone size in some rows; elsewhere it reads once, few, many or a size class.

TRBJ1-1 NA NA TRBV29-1 CSVARGQNTEAFF TGCAGCGTTGCCAGGGGTCAGAACACTGAAGCTTTCTTT
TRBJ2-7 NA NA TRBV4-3 CASSQVRELSYEQYF TGCGCCAGCAGCCAAGTTAGAGAGCTCTCCTACGAGCAGTACTTC
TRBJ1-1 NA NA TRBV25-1 CASTDRELSEAFF TGTGCCAGCACTGATCGGGAACTCTCCGAAGCTTTCTTT
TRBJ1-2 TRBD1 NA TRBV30 CAWSGTGGWFGYTF TGTGCCTGGAGTGGGACAGGGGGATGGTTTGGCTACACCTTC
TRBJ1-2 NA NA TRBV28 CASSSGTPPGYTF TGTGCCAGCAGTTCCGGGACACCGCCGGGCTACACCTTC
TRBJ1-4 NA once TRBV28 CASSQVGKGVGNEKLFF TGTGCCAGCAGTCAGGTTGGGAAAGGGGTGGGTAATGAAAAACTGTTTTTT
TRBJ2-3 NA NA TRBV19 CATTGSKDTQYF TGTGCCACCACCGGGTCGAAAGATACGCAGTATTTT
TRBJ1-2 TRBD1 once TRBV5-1 CASSPDRAGYTF TGCGCCAGCAGCCCGGACAGGGCTGGCTACACCTTC
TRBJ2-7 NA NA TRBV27 CASSLKPRDYEQYF TGTGCCAGCAGTTTAAAACCCAGGGACTACGAGCAGTACTTC
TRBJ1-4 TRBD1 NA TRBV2 CASGDQGVLEKLFF TGTGCCAGCGGGGACCAGGGGGTTCTCGAAAAACTGTTTTTT
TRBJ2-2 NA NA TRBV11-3 CASSLYSGSGELFF TGTGCCAGCAGCTTATATAGCGGATCCGGGGAGCTGTTTTTT
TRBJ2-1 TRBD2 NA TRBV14 CASRPLAGGIYNEQFF TGTGCCAGCAGGCCACTAGCGGGAGGAATCTACAATGAGCAGTTCTTC
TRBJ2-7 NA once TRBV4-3 CASSQEGWGTYEQYF TGCGCCAGCAGCCAAGAAGGATGGGGGACTTACGAGCAGTACTTC
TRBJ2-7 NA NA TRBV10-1 CARNREWEQYF TGCGCCAGAAACAGGGAATGGGAGCAGTACTTC
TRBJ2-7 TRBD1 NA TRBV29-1 CSARGQAYEQYF TGCAGCGCCCGGGGACAGGCCTACGAGCAGTACTTC
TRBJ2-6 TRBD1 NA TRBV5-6 CASSLTGGVLTSGANVLTF TGTGCCAGCAGCTTGACAGGGGGTGTCCTTACCTCTGGGGCCAACGTCCTGACTTTC
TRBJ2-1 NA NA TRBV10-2 CASSGLSERSSYNEQFF TGCGCCAGCAGTGGACTCTCGGAGCGGAGCTCCTACAATGAGCAGTTCTTC
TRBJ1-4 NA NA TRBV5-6 CASLDRQNEKLFF TGTGCCAGCCTGGACAGACAGAATGAAAAACTGTTTTTT
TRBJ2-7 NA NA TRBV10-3 CAISEGTERVEQYF TGTGCCATCAGTGAAGGGACGGAGCGGGTCGAGCAGTACTTC
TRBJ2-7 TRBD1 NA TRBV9 CASSVWGQGFHEQYF TGTGCCAGCAGCGTTTGGGGACAGGGGTTCCACGAGCAGTACTTC
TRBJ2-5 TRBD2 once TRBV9 CASSVGVGTSGQETQYF TGTGCCAGCAGCGTAGGGGTAGGGACTAGCGGACAAGAGACCCAGTACTTC
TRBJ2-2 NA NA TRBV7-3 CASSFIPGTMAGELFF TGTGCCAGCAGCTTCATCCCGGGAACTATGGCCGGGGAGCTGTTTTTT
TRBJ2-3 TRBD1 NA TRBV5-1 CASSLGGTGLTDTQYF TGCGCCAGCAGCTTGGGTGGGACAGGGTTAACAGATACGCAGTATTTT
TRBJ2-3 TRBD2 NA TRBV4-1 CASSRNGGAGYTDTQYF TGCGCCAGCAGCCGCAACGGGGGAGCGGGGTACACAGATACGCAGTATTTT
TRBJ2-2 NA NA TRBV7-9 CASSFVQGPGELFF TGTGCCAGCAGCTTCGTCCAGGGCCCCGGGGAGCTGTTTTTT
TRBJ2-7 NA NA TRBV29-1 CSVPRGEQYF TGCAGCGTTCCTAGGGGCGAGCAGTACTTC
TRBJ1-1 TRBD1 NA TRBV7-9 CASSLNRGQATEAFF TGTGCCAGCAGCCTTAACAGGGGGCAGGCAACTGAAGCTTTCTTT
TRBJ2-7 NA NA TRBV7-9 CASSPRWGGGYEQYF TGTGCCAGCAGCCCCCGGTGGGGAGGGGGCTACGAGCAGTACTTC
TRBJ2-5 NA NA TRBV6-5 CASSYAGPREQYF TGTGCCAGCAGTTACGCTGGACCCCGGGAGCAGTACTTC
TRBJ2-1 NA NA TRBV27 CASSFQDSYNEQFF TGTGCCAGCAGTTTTCAGGACTCCTACAATGAGCAGTTCTTC
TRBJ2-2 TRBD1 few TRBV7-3 CASNIGTGPNTGELFF TGTGCCAGCAACATTGGGACAGGTCCGAACACCGGGGAGCTGTTTTTT
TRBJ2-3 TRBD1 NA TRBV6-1 CATFRTGEKDTQYF TGTGCCACTTTTCGGACAGGGGAGAAAGATACGCAGTATTTT